The 22 T cell receptor beta chains in this list originate from one sample, sequenced in a study of shared clonotypes between healthy human individuals. Naive CD8 populations comprised CD45RO-negative cells positively selected for CCR7, excluding terminally differentiated effector memory CD45RA+ cells. Sequenced by immunoSEQ multiplex PCR; TCRdb stores in-frame clones only, minus some. The table includes roughly 1,800,000 clones, roughly 94% detected once. Sequenced input: naive CD8+ T cells sorted from blood. Receptors originate from a young man in good health.

V is TRBV2 and J is TRBJ2-1; D is ambiguous. This CDR3 has 13 residues. V lost 3 bases and J 2 bases, leaving 5 bases between the germline ends. The V gene's germline CDR1 is SNHLY and CDR2 FYNNEI. As DNA, the CDR3 is TGTGCCAGCAGTGAGGTAACCTACAATGAGCAGTTCTTC. Its protein product is CASSEVTYNEQFF.

V usage is TRBV6-6 and J usage is TRBJ2-7; 9 bases line up with TRBD2. This CDR3 comprises 16 residues. Germline V gene lookup returns CDR1 MNHNY and CDR2 SVGAGI (reference sequence). J lost 4 bases, V lost 0 bases, and 7 bases had no gene match. The CDR3 is CASSYSLAGEGYEQYF. The CDR3 nucleotides are TGTGCCAGCAGTTACTCGTTAGCGGGAGAGGGGTACGAGCAGTACTTC.

This clone was counted a few times. In the same sample, other DNA sequences code for this CDR3. The chain links TRBV6-5 to TRBJ1-2, with a weak D call TRBD1 (5 bases). The CDR3 spans 13 residues. The V end was cut by 2 bases, the J end by 6 bases, with 10 bases between. CDR1 is MNHEY and CDR2 is SVGAGI in the germline V gene. The CDR3 DNA reads as TGTGCCAGCAGTTACAGGCAGGGTGATGGCTACACCTTC. Translation gives CASSYRQGDGYTF.

The V gene is TRBV2, the J gene TRBJ1-1; TRBD1 is a possible D gene (6 bases). The CDR3 covers 15 residues. Germline V gene data show CDR1 as SNHLY and CDR2 as FYNNEI. Trimming removed 1 base at V and 4 bases at J, with 13 bases between. For the CDR3, the DNA is TGTGCCAGCAGTGAAGTGGGGGGGCTGGGCACTGAAGCTTTCTTT. Its protein is CASSEVGGLGTEAFF.

The chain couples TRBV10-3 to TRBJ2-7; D is undetermined. The CDR3 is 12 residues long. Per the germline V gene, CDR1 is ENHRY and CDR2 is SYGVKD. V was pared by 3 bases and J by 5 bases, with 8 bases between. This chain's CDR3 is CAISEGPDEQYF. DNA of the CDR3: TGTGCCATCAGTGAAGGACCAGACGAGCAGTACTTC.

The chain combines TRBV11-2 with TRBJ2-5; TRBD2 matches 10 bases. V lost 5 bases to trimming and J lost 5 bases; unmatched junction nucleotides: 11. This CDR3 is built from 16 residues. The germline gives CDR1 SGHAT, CDR2 FQNNGV. CDR3 bases: TGTGCCAGCAGCCTTATTTTAGCGGGGGGCCCGGAGACCCAGTACTTC. Translated: CASSLILAGGPETQYF.

J is TRBJ2-5 and V is TRBV5-1, with D possibly TRBD1 on 5 matching bases. The germline V and J ends were trimmed by 5 bases and 4 bases, with 6 bases remaining between them. Germline lookup yields CDR1 SGHRS and CDR2 YFSETQ. The CDR3 has 11 residues. The CDR3 nucleotides are TGCGCCAGCAGTAGGGGAGAGACCCAGTACTTC. Its translation is CASSRGETQYF. The full variable domain, rest sourced from reference TRBV5-1 and TRBJ2-5, is KAGVTQTPRYLIKTRGQQVTLSCSPISGHRSVSWYQQTPGQGLQFLFEYFSETQRNKGNFPGRFSGRQFSNSRSEMNVSTLELGDSALYLCASSRGETQYFGPGTRLLVL.

The chain is built from TRBV27 and TRBJ2-3; D might be TRBD1 or TRBD2, each matching 6 bases. The CDR3 has 17 residues. V was shortened by 4 bases and J by 6 bases, with 23 bases between the two germline ends. Per germline, CDR1 MNHEY and CDR2 SMNVEV (reference sequence). CDR3: CASSSGGPWIFGDTQYF. CDR3 nucleotides: TGTGCCAGCAGTTCCGGGGGCCCGTGGATTTTTGGGGATACGCAGTATTTT.

The V call is TRBV2, the J call TRBJ2-7, with TRBD2 identical over 8 bases. The CDR3 length is 14 residues. The V gene's germline CDR1 is SNHLY and CDR2 FYNNEI. The V segment lost 4 bases and the J segment 6 bases; nucleotides outside the gene matches: 8. The CDR3 protein is CASSVPGLDGEQYF. In nucleotides, the CDR3 is TGTGCCAGCAGTGTACCGGGACTAGACGGCGAGCAGTACTTC. Full variable domain (missing parts from reference TRBV2 and TRBJ2-7): EPEVTQTPSHQVTQMGQEVILRCVPISNHLYFYWYRQILGQKVEFLVSFYNNEISEKSEIFDDQFSVERPDGSNFTLKIRSTKLEDSAMYFCASSVPGLDGEQYFGPGTRLTVT.

This rearrangement joins TRBV5-1 to TRBJ2-1; D is possibly TRBD2 (6 bases). V shed 0 bases and J shed 6 bases, with 19 bases lying between them. This CDR3 contains 17 residues. Germline V gene sequence: CDR1 SGHRS, CDR2 YFSETQ. CDR3 sequence reads: CASSLASAARGLNEQFF. Here the CDR3 DNA reads TGCGCCAGCAGCTTGGCATCCGCGGCCCGGGGACTCAATGAGCAGTTCTTC.

This chain links TRBV4-1 with TRBJ1-2, with 8 nucleotides matching TRBD1. The CDR3 is 15 amino acids. V lost 0 bases to trimming and J lost 2 bases; unmatched junction nucleotides: 2. Germline lookup yields CDR1 MGHRA and CDR2 YSYEKL. CDR3 protein: CASSQESGGNYGYTF. CDR3 bases: TGCGCCAGCAGCCAAGAGTCAGGGGGCAACTATGGCTACACCTTC.

Comments on this clone: In the same sample, other DNA sequences code for this CDR3. The V gene is TRBV5-1, the J gene TRBJ1-4, with no clear D. CDR1 and CDR2 (germline): SGHRS, YFSETQ. V was shortened by 0 bases and J by 0 bases, with 6 bases between the two germline ends. This CDR3 region has 15 residues. In nucleotides, the CDR3 is TGCGCCAGCAGCTTGGGTCGGACAACTAATGAAAAACTGTTTTTT. It codes for CASSLGRTTNEKLFF.

The chain recombines TRBV11-2 with TRBJ2-1; 9 bases align to TRBD2. Germline assignment: CDR1 SGHAT and CDR2 FQNNGV. V was clipped by 6 bases and J by 8 bases; unmatched bases: 11. The CDR3 runs to 15 residues. Here the CDR3 reads CASSPLAGGRDEQFF. In DNA form, the CDR3 reads TGTGCCAGCAGTCCTCTCGCGGGGGGGAGGGATGAGCAGTTCTTC.

As DNA, the CDR3 is TGCGCCAGCAGTGGTGAGCTGGCGGCGCCGGGAAATGAGCAGTTCTTC. It codes for CASSGELAAPGNEQFF. The chain uses TRBV10-1 and TRBJ2-1, with D tentatively TRBD2 (5 bases). The CDR3 has 16 residues. V was trimmed by 4 bases and J by 7 bases, leaving 20 bases between them. The V gene's germline CDR1 is WNHNN and CDR2 SYGVQD (reference sequence).

The chain couples TRBV27 to TRBJ2-5; a weak D match, TRBD1 (7 bases). CDR3 length: 16 amino acids. Germline V CDR1 and CDR2: MNHEY, SMNVEV (reference sequence). The V gene lost 1 base and the J gene lost 1 base, with 13 bases spanning the gap. The CDR3: CASSLYAGQTQETQYF. The CDR3 DNA sequence: TGTGCCAGCAGTTTATACGCGGGACAGACCCAAGAGACCCAGTACTTC.

The V call is TRBV7-9, the J call TRBJ2-2; 9 positions agree with TRBD1. The V segment lost 4 bases and the J segment 6 bases; nucleotides outside the gene matches: 6. CDR3 length equals 15 residues. Germline loops: CDR1 SEHNR, CDR2 FQNEAQ (reference sequence). CDR3 residues: CASSSPQGAAGELFF. CDR3 bases: TGTGCCAGCAGCTCTCCACAGGGGGCGGCCGGGGAGCTGTTTTTT.

The genes are TRBV12-5 and TRBJ2-1; D is perhaps TRBD2 (5 bases). Germline V gene sequence: CDR1 LGHNT, CDR2 FRNRAP. The length of the CDR3 is 14 residues. Trimming shortened V by 5 bases and J by 5 bases, and 13 bases separated the two germline ends. CDR3 protein: CASGLQGSDNEQFF. The CDR3 DNA reads as TGTGCTAGTGGTCTTCAAGGGAGCGACAATGAGCAGTTCTTC.

The chain is built from TRBV13 and TRBJ2-3; D remains ambiguous. This CDR3 spans 15 amino acids. V was clipped by 3 bases and J by 6 bases, with 16 bases between them. CDR1 is PRHDT and CDR2 is FYEKMQ in the germline V gene (reference sequence). The CDR3 protein is CASSLAISPEDTQYF. The DNA for the CDR3 is TGTGCCAGCAGCTTGGCGATCTCCCCGGAGGATACGCAGTATTTT.

As for this clone: The same CDR3 also results from other DNA sequences found in this sample. V and J are TRBV27 and TRBJ2-7; 7 nucleotides line up with TRBD1. The CDR3 spans 16 residues. The J segment lost 1 base and the V segment lost 2 bases, leaving 8 bases of the junction unmatched. Germline CDR1 is MNHEY and CDR2 is SMNVEV (reference sequence). CDR3: CASSLSPGTASYEQYF. CDR3 sequence (DNA): TGTGCCAGCAGTTTAAGTCCCGGGACAGCATCCTACGAGCAGTACTTC.

The rearrangement links TRBV6-1 to TRBJ2-7; D is possibly TRBD1 (5 bases). The CDR3 extends over 15 amino acids. Germline CDR1 MNHNS, CDR2 SASEGT. The V end lost 4 bases, the J end lost 0 bases, and 13 bases lay between the germline ends. The CDR3 bases are TGTGCCAGCAGTGGCGGACATTACGCCTCCTACGAGCAGTACTTC. It specifies CASSGGHYASYEQYF.

This clone showed up just once. J is TRBJ2-7 and V is TRBV6-1, with a tentative D call TRBD2 (6 bases). The CDR3 has 16 amino acids. V gave up 2 bases and J gave up 6 bases, with 20 bases separating them. Per germline, CDR1 MNHNS and CDR2 SASEGT. CDR3 DNA: TGTGCCAGCAGTGAATCGTCCCGGGAGCCTCCCGTCGAGCAGTACTTC. Translated, it gives CASSESSREPPVEQYF.

In DNA, the CDR3 is TGTGCCAGCAGTTCTTCCTCGGGACAGGGGTTTCTCTACGAGCAGTACTTC. This gives the protein CASSSSSGQGFLYEQYF. V is TRBV27 and J is TRBJ2-7; 10 bases map to TRBD1. Germline lookup yields CDR1 MNHEY and CDR2 SMNVEV (reference sequence). This CDR3 region has 17 residues. Losses at the gene ends were 4 bases for V and 3 bases for J; bases not matched to a gene: 12.